These 3 T cell receptor beta chains came from one sample sequenced in a study of CD8 T cells in ankylosing spondylitis. TCRdb independently ran MiXCR on the 5' RACE reads; one entry per CDR3 protein. The sample lists approximately 140,000 distinct CDR3 sequences, approximately 44% occurring once. Sequencing was done on a sample of synovial fluid, either unsorted or a sorted T cell fraction (not recorded which). These receptors came from a male donor with ankylosing spondylitis.

The chain uses TRBV30 and TRBJ1-1; D gene uncertain. The CDR3 has 13 residues. Germline CDR1 GTSNPN, CDR2 SVGIG (reference sequence). V was shortened by 3 bases and J by 1 base, with 9 bases between the two germline ends. CDR3 bases: TGTGCCTGGAGCATTACCGGGAACACTGAAGCTTTCTTT. Its protein is CAWSITGNTEAFF. Full variable domain (missing parts from reference TRBV30 and TRBJ1-1): SQTIHQWPATLVQPVGSPLSLECTVEGTSNPNLYWYRQAAGRGLQLLFYSVGIGQISSEVPQNLSASRPQDRQFILSSKKLLLSDSGFYLCAWSITGNTEAFFGQGTRLTVV.

Ten or more counts support this clonotype. This chain joins TRBV6-5 and TRBJ1-6; D may be TRBD1 (6 bases). Germline V gene sequence: CDR1 MNHEY, CDR2 SVGAGI. V lost 2 bases and J 5 bases, leaving 10 bases between the germline ends. This CDR3 is 15 amino acids long. CDR3 region: CASSYGTMDNSPLHF. The DNA of the CDR3 is TGTGCCAGCAGTTACGGGACAATGGATAATTCACCCCTCCACTTT.

Only a few counts were recorded for this clonotype. V gene TRBV28 combines with J gene TRBJ1-5; D is unclear. The CDR3 consists of 14 residues. Germline values: CDR1 MDHEN, CDR2 SYDVKM. V was cut by 2 bases and J by 0 bases, with 5 bases left in between. The CDR3 loop reads CASSLDYSNQPQHF. CDR3 DNA sequence: TGTGCCAGCAGTTTAGACTATAGCAATCAGCCCCAGCATTTT. Looking up the rest from reference TRBV28 and TRBJ1-5 gives the full variable domain: DVKVTQSSRYLVKRTGEKVFLECVQDMDHENMFWYRQDPGLGLRLIYFSYDVKMKEKGDIPEGYSVSREKKERFSLILESASTNQTSMYLCASSLDYSNQPQHFGDGTRLSIL.